The clone carrying this TCR beta chain is categorized as large (0.1 to 1%). The antigen remains undetermined. Data came from immunoSEQ multiplex PCR; TCRdb stores just in-frame clones and leaves some out. This sample has 15,000 to 20,000 clones, with 80% found just once. The sample belongs to a study of OX40 agonist ivuxolimab in advanced cancers. Background on the study: Patients enrolled in dose escalation were diagnosed with hepatocellular carcinoma, melanoma, renal cell or head and neck cancer. Study results and limitations: Some of the lowest clonal expansion was seen in partial responders at 0.1-3.0 mg/kg.

The germline CDR1 and CDR2 sequences are MGHRA and YSYEKL. The CDR3 loop spans 15 amino acids. Deletions cut 8 bases from V and 0 bases from J, with 14 bases between. This chain joins TRBV4-1 and TRBJ1-5; D remains unclear. This receptor was taken from an adult with an advanced solid tumor such as melanoma, head and neck, liver or kidney cancer. The sample in question was CD4+ or CD8+ T cells sorted from blood, obtained in a trial of the OX40 agonist ivuxolimab. The CDR3: CASARQPNSNQPQHF. In DNA form, the CDR3 reads TGCGCCAGCGCCAGGCAGCCGAATAGCAATCAGCCCCAGCATTTT.